This entry lists 6 T cell receptor beta chains sequenced from one sample in a study of T-cell reconstitution after alpha-beta-depleted transplantation in children. Unique molecular identifiers were built into the TCRbeta library. TCRdb independently ran MiXCR on the PCR reads; one entry per CDR3 protein. The sample consists of more than 500,000 distinct CDR3 sequences, roughly 11% of them appearing once. Sequences were derived from PBMCs, mostly from graft donor cells, sampled 180 days after TCRalphabeta/CD19-depleted stem cell transplant. The receptors were sampled from a female patient aged 2 to 10 who had a stem cell transplant for aplastic anemia, so the T cells may come from the graft donor.

This clonotype was counted at least ten times. The chain combines TRBV20-1 with TRBJ2-1; TRBD2 is a possible D gene (5 bases). Germline V gives CDR1 DFQATT, CDR2 SNEGSKA (reference sequence). CDR3 length: 11 residues. V lost 5 bases and J 9 bases, leaving 11 bases between the germline ends. The CDR3 DNA is TGCAGTGCTTTTAGCGTGAGTGAGCAGTTCTTC. This sequence encodes CSAFSVSEQFF.

This clonotype was counted at least ten times. The V call is TRBV5-1, the J call TRBJ2-1; 9 nucleotides line up with TRBD2. Trimming at V came to 2 bases and at J to 6 bases, leaving 6 bases not matched to a gene. CDR3 length equals 15 residues. Looked up from germline, CDR1 is SGHRS and CDR2 is YFSETQ. The CDR3 nucleotides are TGCGCCAGCAGCTTTGGGGCGGGAGGGTCCAATGAGCAGTTCTTC. Its protein product is CASSFGAGGSNEQFF.

This clonotype was detected a few times. V gene TRBV7-8 combines with J gene TRBJ1-5; D gene uncertain. Germline CDR1 is SGHVS and CDR2 is FQNEAQ. This CDR3 is 13 amino acids long. The V and J ends lost 2 bases and 7 bases respectively, with 9 bases between them. The CDR3 reads CASSLYSQQPQHF. The CDR3 region has the DNA TGTGCCAGCAGCTTATATAGTCAACAGCCCCAGCATTTT. The whole variable domain, remainder taken from reference TRBV7-8 and TRBJ1-5, is GAGVSQSPRYKVAKRGQDVALRCDPISGHVSLFWYQQALGQGPEFLTYFQNEAQLDKSGLPSDRFFAERPEGSVSTLKIQRTQQEDSAVYLCASSLYSQQPQHFGDGTRLSIL.

This clonotype was recorded a few times. The chain uses TRBV6-2 or TRBV6-3 and TRBJ2-1; D call uncertain. V gave up 7 bases and J gave up 4 bases, with 5 bases separating them. The CDR3 consists of 11 residues. Germline V gene data show CDR1 as MNHEY and CDR2 as SVGEGT. The CDR3 reads CASTLYNEQFF. Written as DNA, the CDR3 is TGTGCCAGCACCCTTTACAATGAGCAGTTCTTC.

This clonotype was detected only a few times. The J gene is TRBJ2-3, the V gene TRBV5-1; D is ambiguous. The CDR3 has 12 amino acids. CDR1 and CDR2 (germline): SGHRS, YFSETQ. V lost 4 bases and J 8 bases, leaving 11 bases between the germline ends. The CDR3 reads CASSRLGVTQYF. In nucleotides, the CDR3 is TGCGCCAGCAGCCGCCTAGGCGTTACGCAGTATTTT.

The sample holds many counts of this clonotype. At one end, the junction sequence differs from germline, possibly due to a read error. V is TRBV5-1 and J is TRBJ2-3, with TRBD2 as a possible D gene (6 bases). CDR3 length: 13 residues. Germline V gene data show CDR1 as SGHRS and CDR2 as YFSETQ. CDR3 sequence reads: CASSSGSTDTQYF. Here the CDR3 DNA reads TGTGCCAGCAGTAGCGGTAGCACAGATACGCAGTATTTT.